The 26 T cell receptor beta chains presented below share a single source sample, sequenced in a study of blood T cell repertoires in COVID-19. Produced via immunoSEQ multiplex PCR; TCRdb's table is partial and in-frame only. The sample holds 190,000 or so clones, approximately 86% seen once. The sequenced sample was peripheral blood. The receptor source for this set is a woman older than 75 with acute or convalescent COVID-19.

This chain joins TRBV19 and TRBJ1-5; 10 nucleotides line up with TRBD1. Germline-derived CDR1 and CDR2 are LNHDA and SQIVND (reference sequence). With V trimmed by 3 bases and J by 4 bases, 3 bases remained unmatched. The CDR3 consists of 15 residues. The DNA for the CDR3 is TGTGCCAGTAGTATCGGGACAGGGGCAAATCAGCCCCAGCATTTT. Translating it yields CASSIGTGANQPQHF.

The chain carries TRBV21-1 and TRBJ1-1. TRBV21-1 is a documented pseudogene. CDR3 length: 12 residues. This CDR3 is CASSQRYTEAFF. CDR3 nucleotides: TGTGCCAGCAGCCAGAGGTACACTGAAGCTTTCTTT.

The chain has TRBV7-3 and TRBJ2-2, with 10 bases that match TRBD2. The V and J ends lost 3 bases and 4 bases, in that order; junction bases with no gene match: 5. The CDR3 is made up of 16 amino acids. In germline, CDR1 is SGHTA, CDR2 FQGTGA. CDR3 protein: CASSFLAGGSTGELFF. DNA for the CDR3: TGTGCCAGCAGCTTCTTAGCGGGAGGAAGCACCGGGGAGCTGTTTTTT.

The table lists this clone with a few counts. V usage is TRBV20-1 and J usage is TRBJ1-2; TRBD1 aligns across 10 bases. The V segment lost 3 bases and the J segment 5 bases; nucleotides outside the gene matches: 9. The CDR3 loop spans 15 amino acids. Looked up from germline, CDR1 is DFQATT and CDR2 is SNEGSKA (reference sequence). This CDR3 reads CSASDDRGRHYGYTF. Written as DNA, the CDR3 is TGCAGTGCTAGTGACGACAGGGGGCGCCATTATGGCTACACCTTC.

This chain connects TRBV2 to TRBJ2-1; no firm D call. This CDR3 contains 12 residues. V lost 7 bases and J 6 bases, leaving 10 bases between the germline ends. The germline V gene has CDR1 SNHLY and CDR2 FYNNEI. The CDR3 DNA reads as TGTGCCAGCACCCTAGTGGGCAATGAGCAGTTCTTC. This encodes CASTLVGNEQFF.

The rearrangement joins TRBV19 to TRBJ1-2; 9 nucleotides line up with TRBD1. V lost 5 bases and J lost 0; bases outside the gene matches: 16. The CDR3 is made up of 19 amino acids. The V gene's germline CDR1 is LNHDA and CDR2 SQIVND (reference sequence). The CDR3 sequence is CASSPRTGALRISNYGYTF. The CDR3 DNA sequence: TGTGCCAGTAGTCCTAGGACAGGGGCACTTCGAATCTCTAACTATGGCTACACCTTC.

This clone has only a few counts. The rearrangement links TRBV9 to TRBJ1-6, with unresolved D. V was shortened by 4 bases and J by 10 bases, with 21 bases between the two germline ends. The CDR3 totals 16 residues. Germline CDR1 and CDR2: SGDLS and YYNGEE. CDR3 coding DNA: TGTGCCAGCAGCACCTTTAGGACGGGAGGAGGGTCACCCCTCCACTTT. It specifies CASSTFRTGGGSPLHF.

This chain connects TRBV24-1 to TRBJ2-3; 9 nucleotides line up with TRBD1. The CDR3 is 17 residues long. Germline CDR1 is KGHDR and CDR2 is SFDVKD. V was pared by 1 base and J by 4 bases, with 8 bases of the junction left unmatched. CDR3 sequence reads: CATSDLWDRVGPDTQYF. The DNA of the CDR3 is TGTGCCACCAGTGATTTATGGGACAGGGTTGGCCCAGATACGCAGTATTTT.

The chain links TRBV6-5 to TRBJ2-1; 8 nucleotides line up with TRBD2. The V gene's germline CDR1 is MNHEY and CDR2 SVGAGI. The CDR3 sequence is 15 residues long. Trimming took 3 bases from V and 7 from J; bases not matched to a gene: 8. The CDR3 DNA is TGTGCCAGCAGTTATACTGGCGGGGGGAGGAATGAGCAGTTCTTC. Translating gives CASSYTGGGRNEQFF.

The chain links TRBV7-8 to TRBJ2-7; 10 bases fit TRBD2. With 5 bases clipped from V and 4 bases from J, the junction kept 8 bases outside the gene matches. This CDR3 has 15 residues. CDR1 SGHVS and CDR2 FQNEAQ come from the germline V gene. The CDR3 loop is CASSLGLAPLYEQYF. In DNA, the CDR3 is TGTGCCAGCAGCCTGGGACTAGCGCCTTTATACGAGCAGTACTTC.

J is TRBJ1-2 and V is TRBV7-2; 10 nucleotides match TRBD1. Trimming removed 1 base from V and 5 bases from J; junction bases left unmatched: 4. Germline V gene sequence: CDR1 SGHTA, CDR2 FQGNSA. The CDR3 sequence is 15 residues long. Here the CDR3 reads CASSLGQGARYGYTF. Here the CDR3 DNA reads TGTGCCAGCAGCTTAGGACAGGGGGCTAGATATGGCTACACCTTC.

The V call is TRBV7-2, the J call TRBJ2-1, with D perhaps TRBD1 (5 bases). Germline V gene lookup returns CDR1 SGHTA and CDR2 FQGNSA. This CDR3 has 15 residues. Trimming left V 1 base short and J 5 bases short, with 12 bases between. The CDR3: CASSLGLGLNNEQFF. CDR3 DNA: TGTGCCAGCAGCTTAGGGTTGGGGCTAAACAATGAGCAGTTCTTC.

The chain links TRBV25-1 to TRBJ2-3, with 9 bases matching TRBD2. CDR1 is MGHDK and CDR2 is SYGVNS in the germline V gene. This CDR3 has 16 amino acids. V shed 4 bases and J 8 bases; nucleotides not matched to a gene: 13. The CDR3 DNA follows: TGTGCCAGCAGTGGAGAAGGGCGGGGGGGCCGAGGTACGCAGTATTTT. Encoded protein: CASSGEGRGGRGTQYF.

This chain joins TRBV5-1 and TRBJ2-7, with 10 bases aligning to TRBD2. Germline CDR1 is SGHRS and CDR2 is YFSETQ. Trimming removed 2 bases from V and 0 bases from J; junction bases left unmatched: 8. The CDR3 has 17 amino acids. The CDR3 DNA follows: TGCGCCAGCAGCTTCCTAGTAGCGGGGGGCGACTCCTACGAGCAGTACTTC. Translation gives CASSFLVAGGDSYEQYF.

In this sample, this clone turned up many times. The chain uses TRBV10-3 and TRBJ1-1; TRBD1 matches at 7 bases. This CDR3 is built from 14 residues. J was trimmed by 0 bases and V by 5 bases; bases with no gene match: 3. Germline V lookup: CDR1 ENHRY, CDR2 SYGVKD. CDR3 loop: CAISTGDLNTEAFF. CDR3 DNA: TGTGCCATCAGTACAGGGGACTTGAACACTGAAGCTTTCTTT.

This clone was observed a single time. The chain has TRBV7-2 and TRBJ1-3, with TRBD1 identical over 7 bases. V shed 3 bases and J 4 bases; nucleotides not matched to a gene: 15. Germline CDR1 SGHTA, CDR2 FQGNSA. The CDR3 is 18 residues long. CDR3 nucleotide sequence: TGTGCCAGCAGCTTCCTTGGGGTGGCAGGGGGAGCCGGAAACACCATATATTTT. As protein: CASSFLGVAGGAGNTIYF.

This clone was seen once. The rearrangement joins TRBV6-4 to TRBJ1-2, with TRBD1 matching 10 bases. Per germline, CDR1 MRHNA and CDR2 SNTAGT. The CDR3 is made up of 15 amino acids. The trim removed 2 bases at V and 6 bases at J, leaving 6 bases unmatched. The CDR3 reads CASSDPGQGTDGYTF. In DNA, the CDR3 is TGTGCCAGCAGTGACCCGGGACAGGGGACAGATGGCTACACCTTC.

The V call is TRBV13, the J call TRBJ2-2; tentatively, D is TRBD2 (6 bases). The CDR3 loop spans 16 amino acids. V lost 6 bases, J lost 5 bases, and 19 bases lay in between. Germline V CDR1 and CDR2: PRHDT, FYEKMQ (reference sequence). CDR3 loop: CASRHTYRRETGELFF. CDR3 DNA: TGTGCCAGCAGACATACCTACAGGAGGGAGACCGGGGAGCTGTTTTTT.

The gene calls are TRBV29-1 and TRBJ1-1; 7 nucleotides align to TRBD1. Germline lookup yields CDR1 SQVTM and CDR2 ANQGSEA. The CDR3 covers 13 residues. Losses at the gene ends were 7 bases for V and 0 bases for J; bases not matched to a gene: 5. CDR3: CSARGQLNTEAFF. CDR3 sequence (DNA): TGCAGCGCCCGGGGACAGTTGAACACTGAAGCTTTCTTT.

The CDR3 protein is CSVESSGPKDYYEQYF. CDR3 bases: TGCAGCGTTGAGAGTAGCGGGCCCAAGGATTATTACGAGCAGTACTTC. The genes are TRBV29-1 and TRBJ2-7; 7 bases align to TRBD2. The CDR3 spans 16 residues. V shed 3 bases, J shed 4 bases, and the junction held 15 bases outside the gene matches. Per the germline V gene, CDR1 is SQVTM and CDR2 is ANQGSEA.

This sequence joins TRBV18 and TRBJ2-2, with 8 nucleotides matching TRBD1. Germline trimming cut 2 bases from V and 1 base from J; bases unmatched to any gene: 0. The CDR3 is made up of 15 amino acids. Germline V lookup: CDR1 KGHSH, CDR2 LQKENI. The CDR3 nucleotides read TGTGCCAGCTCACCAGGGACAGGGAACACCGGGGAGCTGTTTTTT. It specifies CASSPGTGNTGELFF.

This clone has a single count. The J gene is TRBJ1-1, the V gene TRBV3-1 (or the pseudogene TRBV3-2); the D gene is possibly TRBD1 (6 bases). From germline, CDR1 is LGHDT and CDR2 YNNKEL (reference sequence). Trimming cost V 3 bases and J 1 base, with 9 bases left between them. The CDR3 has 14 residues. The CDR3 DNA follows: TGTGCCAGCAGCCAGGCAGGGGCGAACACTGAAGCTTTCTTT. Translation: CASSQAGANTEAFF.

Only one count was recorded for this clone. The chain carries TRBV5-6 and TRBJ2-7; TRBD1 matches at 7 bases. V lost 2 bases to trimming and J lost 6 bases; unmatched junction nucleotides: 2. Germline V gene lookup returns CDR1 SGHDT and CDR2 YYEEEE. The CDR3 loop spans 12 amino acids. Written as DNA, the CDR3 is TGTGCCAGCAGCTTAAACAGGGGCGAGCAGTACTTC. Encoded protein: CASSLNRGEQYF.

The chain has TRBV7-9 and TRBJ2-6; D ambiguous. Germline CDR1 reads SEHNR; CDR2 reads FQNEAQ (reference sequence). Deletions cut 7 bases from V and 0 bases from J, with 7 bases between. The CDR3 length is 14 residues. The CDR3 region has the DNA TGTGCCAGCACCGTCATCTCTGGGGCCAACGTCCTGACTTTC. Translating it yields CASTVISGANVLTF.

This clone was detected only once. The V call is TRBV29-1, the J call TRBJ2-7, with TRBD1 matching 7 bases. Trimming cost V 7 bases and J 1 base; bases outside gene matches: 4. CDR3 size: 12 residues. Germline V CDR1 and CDR2: SQVTM, ANQGSEA. CDR3 region: CSAGTVSYEQYF. The CDR3 DNA sequence: TGCAGCGCAGGGACAGTTTCCTACGAGCAGTACTTC.

The chain recombines TRBV4-1 with TRBJ1-6; D uncertain. CDR3 length equals 14 residues. The germline CDR1 and CDR2 sequences are MGHRA and YSYEKL. The V end lost 4 bases, the J end lost 0 bases, and 4 bases lay between the germline ends. CDR3 sequence: CASSPSSYNSPLHF. The CDR3 coding sequence is TGCGCCAGCAGCCCGAGCTCCTATAATTCACCCCTCCACTTT.